Following are 24 T cell receptor beta chains from one sample sequenced in a study of T cell responses to AZD1222 COVID-19 vaccine. Method: immunoSEQ multiplex PCR; TCRdb's copy keeps in-frame clones and lacks some. The sample lists approximately 100,000 clones, approximately 90% seen once, with approximately 19% in the top ten. The starting material was peripheral blood, obtained on day 0 of AZD1222 vaccination. The receptors derive from an adult in good health.

The rearrangement joins TRBV2 to TRBJ2-7; TRBD1 might be the D (6 bases). CDR3 size: 15 residues. V was shortened by 6 bases and J by 0 bases, with 15 bases between the two germline ends. Per the germline V gene, CDR1 is SNHLY and CDR2 is FYNNEI. The CDR3 DNA reads TGTGCCAGCAGACCGGGACACTCCAGCTCCTACGAGCAGTACTTC. Its protein is CASRPGHSSSYEQYF.

This clone was seen once. The V and J genes are TRBV5-1 and TRBJ1-1, with TRBD1 matching 7 bases. The ends lost 4 bases at V and 5 bases at J; junction bases unmatched: 17. The CDR3 length is 17 residues. Germline CDR1 reads SGHRS; CDR2 reads YFSETQ. CDR3 amino acids: CASSPTPKQGWVTEAFF. The CDR3 DNA is TGCGCCAGCAGCCCAACCCCCAAACAGGGGTGGGTTACTGAAGCTTTCTTT.

The rearrangement uses TRBV20-1 and TRBJ1-2, with 9 nucleotides matching TRBD1. Trimming took 3 bases from V and 5 from J; bases not matched to a gene: 10. The CDR3 spans 15 residues. The germline V gene has CDR1 DFQATT and CDR2 SNEGSKA (reference sequence). The CDR3 region is CSASAPGQGRYGYTF. The CDR3 bases are TGCAGTGCTAGTGCCCCCGGACAGGGGAGATATGGCTACACCTTC.

A single count supports this clone. This sequence joins TRBV18 and TRBJ1-1, with TRBD1 matching over 7 bases. CDR1 is KGHSH and CDR2 is LQKENI in the germline V gene. This CDR3 contains 15 residues. J lost 1 base, V lost 2 bases, and 4 bases had no gene match. The CDR3 loop reads CASSPTGTANTEAFF. For the CDR3, the DNA is TGTGCCAGCTCACCAACCGGGACAGCGAACACTGAAGCTTTCTTT.

The chain joins TRBV19 to TRBJ1-4; 9 bases map to TRBD1. With 6 bases clipped from V and 8 bases from J, the junction kept 10 bases outside the gene matches. CDR1 and CDR2 from the germline V gene are LNHDA and SQIVND (reference sequence). The CDR3 has 15 amino acids. DNA for the CDR3: TGTGCCAGTAGCGATACAGGGGGCGTAAGGGAAAAACTGTTTTTT. Amino acids: CASSDTGGVREKLFF.

CDR3 coding DNA: TGTGCCAGCAGCCTACTGAGTGGGGGGCCCTACAATGAGCAGTTCTTC. Its protein is CASSLLSGGPYNEQFF. The chain is built from TRBV7-3 and TRBJ2-1; D possibly matches TRBD1 or TRBD2 (6 bases each). Trimming pared 5 bases from V and 2 bases from J, leaving 16 bases between. Germline CDR1 is SGHTA and CDR2 is FQGTGA. This CDR3 is 16 amino acids long.

The count of this clone is one. J is TRBJ2-2 and V is TRBV6-1; a possible D gene is TRBD1 (5 bases). Germline lookup yields CDR1 MNHNS and CDR2 SASEGT. The CDR3 has 14 residues. V gave up 2 bases and J gave up 4 bases, with 8 bases separating them. This CDR3 reads CASSELGATGELFF. CDR3 nucleotides: TGTGCCAGCAGTGAACTTGGGGCCACCGGGGAGCTGTTTTTT.

The chain joins TRBV6-2 or TRBV6-3 to TRBJ2-7; 8 bases are shared with TRBD1. Germline V CDR1 and CDR2: MNHEY, SVGEGT. The CDR3 length is 16 residues. The junction had 8 bases not matched to a gene; V was cut back by 2 bases and J by 2 bases. The CDR3 protein is CASSYLRDRLTYEQYF. CDR3 nucleotide sequence: TGTGCCAGCAGTTACCTCCGGGACAGGTTGACCTACGAGCAGTACTTC.

The chain joins TRBV6-6 to TRBJ2-2, with D tentatively TRBD2 (6 bases). The CDR3 extends over 14 amino acids. V was pared by 4 bases and J by 6 bases, with 12 bases between. Per germline, CDR1 MNHNY and CDR2 SVGAGI (reference sequence). The CDR3 reads CASSWRVSSGELFF. The DNA for the CDR3 is TGTGCCAGCAGTTGGAGGGTCAGTTCCGGGGAGCTGTTTTTT.

The V call is TRBV5-1, the J call TRBJ2-7, with a possible D match to TRBD2 (7 bases). Germline CDR1 SGHRS, CDR2 YFSETQ. The CDR3 runs 15 residues. V gave up 0 bases and J gave up 2 bases, with 12 bases separating them. The CDR3: CASSLEGGGPYEQYF. In DNA form, the CDR3 reads TGCGCCAGCAGCTTGGAGGGAGGGGGGCCCTACGAGCAGTACTTC. The variable domain in full, with the rest retrieved from reference TRBV5-1 and TRBJ2-7, is KAGVTQTPRYLIKTRGQQVTLSCSPISGHRSVSWYQQTPGQGLQFLFEYFSETQRNKGNFPGRFSGRQFSNSRSEMNVSTLELGDSALYLCASSLEGGGPYEQYFGPGTRLTVT.

The chain recombines TRBV6-5 with TRBJ1-1, with a possible D match to TRBD1 (5 bases). The germline CDR1 and CDR2 sequences are MNHEY and SVGAGI. The CDR3 extends over 14 amino acids. V lost 4 bases to trimming and J lost 4 bases, with 13 bases between them. Here the CDR3 DNA reads TGTGCCAGCAGTTGGGACCGCCCGGGCACTGAAGCTTTCTTT. Translated, it gives CASSWDRPGTEAFF.

The V and J genes are TRBV6-5 and TRBJ1-1, with TRBD1 matching 9 bases. Germline V gene sequence: CDR1 MNHEY, CDR2 SVGAGI. The CDR3 sequence is 15 residues long. With V trimmed by 2 bases and J by 4 bases, 5 bases remained unmatched. The CDR3 protein is CASSYVTGGITEAFF. In DNA form, the CDR3 reads TGTGCCAGCAGTTACGTGACAGGGGGAATCACTGAAGCTTTCTTT.

The chain uses TRBV6-5 and TRBJ2-7; 9 bases align to TRBD1. The CDR3 sequence is 15 residues long. V gave up 6 bases and J gave up 1 base; unmatched junction bases: 7. CDR1 MNHEY and CDR2 SVGAGI come from the germline V gene. In DNA form, the CDR3 reads TGTGCCAGCAGCAAGGAAGGGACAGGGTCCTACGAGCAGTACTTC. It encodes CASSKEGTGSYEQYF.

The chain combines TRBV25-1 with TRBJ2-1, with a possible D match to TRBD1 (6 bases). V was shortened by 3 bases and J by 4 bases, with 13 bases between the two germline ends. Germline CDR1 and CDR2: MGHDK and SYGVNS. The CDR3 sequence is 15 residues long. CDR3 DNA sequence: TGTGCCAGCAGTGAGGAGTGGGGGCCATACAATGAGCAGTTCTTC. Protein product: CASSEEWGPYNEQFF.

There are a few counts of this clone. The V and J genes are TRBV7-3 and TRBJ2-3, with 7 bases identical to TRBD2. Trimming at V came to 5 bases and at J to 0 bases, leaving 5 bases not matched to a gene. Germline CDR1 and CDR2: SGHTA and FQGTGA. The CDR3 consists of 15 residues. CDR3 DNA sequence: TGTGCCAGCAGCCCGGGGGGACCTAGCACAGATACGCAGTATTTT. Translating it yields CASSPGGPSTDTQYF. The full variable domain, its missing parts supplied by reference TRBV7-3 and TRBJ2-3, is GAGVSQTPSNKVTEKGKYVELRCDPISGHTALYWYRQSLGQGPEFLIYFQGTGAADDSGLPNDRFFAVRPEGSVSTLKIQRTERGDSAVYLCASSPGGPSTDTQYFGPGTRLTVL.

The V gene is TRBV7-3, the J gene TRBJ2-3; D remains ambiguous. Germline V gives CDR1 SGHTA, CDR2 FQGTGA. The CDR3 consists of 12 residues. The V and J ends lost 2 bases and 6 bases respectively, with 6 bases between them. CDR3 in amino acids: CASSLGRDTQYF. CDR3 DNA sequence: TGTGCCAGCAGCTTAGGTCGCGATACGCAGTATTTT.

This clone has only one observation. The chain links TRBV5-1 to TRBJ1-6; 8 positions match TRBD1. The V gene end was trimmed by 4 bases and the J gene end by 0 bases; junction bases not matched to a gene: 3. The CDR3 has 16 amino acids. Germline V gene data show CDR1 as SGHRS and CDR2 as YFSETQ. The CDR3 region has the DNA TGCGCCAGCAGCCGCGGGACAGGCTCCTATAATTCACCCCTCCACTTT. Protein product: CASSRGTGSYNSPLHF.

The CDR3 here is CASSLRQGIYEQYF. The CDR3, as DNA: TGTGCCAGCAGCCTCCGACAGGGGATCTACGAGCAGTACTTC. The chain couples TRBV5-6 to TRBJ2-7; 8 bases agree with TRBD1. Germline CDR1 reads SGHDT; CDR2 reads YYEEEE. The CDR3 has 14 amino acids. J lost 3 bases, V lost 4 bases, and 6 bases had no gene match.

The V call is TRBV2, the J call TRBJ2-2; tentatively, D is TRBD1 (5 bases). Deletions cut 8 bases from V and 7 bases from J, with 14 bases between. This CDR3 comprises 13 residues. The germline CDR1 and CDR2 sequences are SNHLY and FYNNEI. The CDR3, as DNA: TGTGCCAGCTGTTCAGGGCTAATCGGGGAGCTGTTTTTT. Translating it yields CASCSGLIGELFF.

This CDR3 is CATSIGASREAFF. CDR3 DNA: TGTGCCACCAGCATTGGCGCCAGTCGTGAAGCTTTCTTT. The chain combines TRBV15 with TRBJ1-1; unclear D gene. With 4 bases removed from V and 7 bases from J, the gap between germline ends came to 13 bases. The CDR3 extends over 13 amino acids. CDR1 is LNHNV, CDR2 YYDKDF, per germline (reference sequence).

This clone has more than one count but fewer than ten. V and J are TRBV3-1 (or the pseudogene TRBV3-2) and TRBJ1-3, with 10 nucleotides matching TRBD1. The V and J ends lost 5 bases and 4 bases, in that order; junction bases with no gene match: 14. This CDR3 contains 18 residues. Germline V CDR1 and CDR2: LGHDT, YNNKEL (reference sequence). For the CDR3, the DNA is TGTGCCAGCAGCGAAGGACAGGGGGTAACTCTGGGAGGAAACACCATATATTTT. Protein product: CASSEGQGVTLGGNTIYF.

This clone came up once. The chain uses TRBV19 and TRBJ2-7, with D tentatively TRBD1 (6 bases). Germline-derived CDR1 and CDR2 are LNHDA and SQIVND (reference sequence). The CDR3 sequence is 13 residues long. V lost 3 bases and J 3 bases, leaving 9 bases between the germline ends. The CDR3 DNA is TGTGCCAGTAGTATGGTCAGGGGCTACGAGCAGTACTTC. Amino acids: CASSMVRGYEQYF.

The V call is TRBV7-8, the J call TRBJ1-4; no clear D gene. V was cut by 4 bases and J by 0 bases, with 12 bases left in between. The CDR3 covers 16 residues. Germline CDR1 and CDR2: SGHVS and FQNEAQ. The CDR3 nucleotides are TGTGCCAGCAGCTCCCAAAATCTTGCAACTAATGAAAAACTGTTTTTT. It is translated as CASSSQNLATNEKLFF.

The chain has TRBV9 and TRBJ2-1, with TRBD1 matching 7 bases. The length of the CDR3 is 15 residues. Germline CDR1 SGDLS, CDR2 YYNGEE. The V and J ends lost 4 bases and 9 bases, in that order; junction bases with no gene match: 13. The CDR3 DNA reads TGTGCCAGCAGCCCTAGGGGGACAGCCTTGGGTGAGCAGTTCTTC. Its translation is CASSPRGTALGEQFF.